This T cell receptor (beta chain) stems from a study of early stage breast cancer tumors. Notes on the study in general: Tumors had approximately 2.5-fold higher T cell density than normal breast.

In its sample, this clone was seen once. Its antigen remains unidentified. Each sample had two DNA replicates, about 0.5 ug blood or roughly 1.5 ug tissue. The method was immunoSEQ multiplex PCR; TCRdb's version includes in-frame clones alone and lacks a portion of them. Of 5,000 to 5,500 clones in the sample, 70% were seen once. This normal breast sample came from a site 2-4 cm away from the tumor. The CDR3 has 14 amino acids. The ends lost 3 bases at V and 9 bases at J; junction bases unmatched: 5. Germline V gene sequence: CDR1 MGHRA, CDR2 YSYEKL. V usage is TRBV4-1 and J usage is TRBJ2-1, with 10 nucleotides matching TRBD2. This TCR derives from a person between 55 and 70 years old with breast cancer. Sequencing input: normal breast tissue next to the tumor. CDR3 region: CASSQGLAFAEQFF. The CDR3 nucleotides read TGCGCCAGCAGCCAGGGACTAGCGTTCGCTGAGCAGTTCTTC.